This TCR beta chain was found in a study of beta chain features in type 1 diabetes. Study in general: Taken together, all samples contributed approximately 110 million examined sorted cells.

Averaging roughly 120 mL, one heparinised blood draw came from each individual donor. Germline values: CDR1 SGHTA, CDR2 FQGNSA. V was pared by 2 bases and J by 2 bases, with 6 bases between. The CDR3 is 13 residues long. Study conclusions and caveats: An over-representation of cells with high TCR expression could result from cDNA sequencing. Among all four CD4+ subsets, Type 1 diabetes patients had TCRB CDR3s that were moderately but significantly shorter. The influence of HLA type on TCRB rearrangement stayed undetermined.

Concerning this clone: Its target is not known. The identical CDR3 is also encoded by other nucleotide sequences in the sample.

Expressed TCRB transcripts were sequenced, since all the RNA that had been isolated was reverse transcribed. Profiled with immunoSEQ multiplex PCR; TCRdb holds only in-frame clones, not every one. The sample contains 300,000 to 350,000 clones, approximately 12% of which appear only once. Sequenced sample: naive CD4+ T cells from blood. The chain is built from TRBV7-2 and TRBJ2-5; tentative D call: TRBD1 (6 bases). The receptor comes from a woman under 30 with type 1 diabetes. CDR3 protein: CASSLQGQETQYF. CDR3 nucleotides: TGTGCCAGCAGCTTACAGGGGCAAGAGACCCAGTACTTC.